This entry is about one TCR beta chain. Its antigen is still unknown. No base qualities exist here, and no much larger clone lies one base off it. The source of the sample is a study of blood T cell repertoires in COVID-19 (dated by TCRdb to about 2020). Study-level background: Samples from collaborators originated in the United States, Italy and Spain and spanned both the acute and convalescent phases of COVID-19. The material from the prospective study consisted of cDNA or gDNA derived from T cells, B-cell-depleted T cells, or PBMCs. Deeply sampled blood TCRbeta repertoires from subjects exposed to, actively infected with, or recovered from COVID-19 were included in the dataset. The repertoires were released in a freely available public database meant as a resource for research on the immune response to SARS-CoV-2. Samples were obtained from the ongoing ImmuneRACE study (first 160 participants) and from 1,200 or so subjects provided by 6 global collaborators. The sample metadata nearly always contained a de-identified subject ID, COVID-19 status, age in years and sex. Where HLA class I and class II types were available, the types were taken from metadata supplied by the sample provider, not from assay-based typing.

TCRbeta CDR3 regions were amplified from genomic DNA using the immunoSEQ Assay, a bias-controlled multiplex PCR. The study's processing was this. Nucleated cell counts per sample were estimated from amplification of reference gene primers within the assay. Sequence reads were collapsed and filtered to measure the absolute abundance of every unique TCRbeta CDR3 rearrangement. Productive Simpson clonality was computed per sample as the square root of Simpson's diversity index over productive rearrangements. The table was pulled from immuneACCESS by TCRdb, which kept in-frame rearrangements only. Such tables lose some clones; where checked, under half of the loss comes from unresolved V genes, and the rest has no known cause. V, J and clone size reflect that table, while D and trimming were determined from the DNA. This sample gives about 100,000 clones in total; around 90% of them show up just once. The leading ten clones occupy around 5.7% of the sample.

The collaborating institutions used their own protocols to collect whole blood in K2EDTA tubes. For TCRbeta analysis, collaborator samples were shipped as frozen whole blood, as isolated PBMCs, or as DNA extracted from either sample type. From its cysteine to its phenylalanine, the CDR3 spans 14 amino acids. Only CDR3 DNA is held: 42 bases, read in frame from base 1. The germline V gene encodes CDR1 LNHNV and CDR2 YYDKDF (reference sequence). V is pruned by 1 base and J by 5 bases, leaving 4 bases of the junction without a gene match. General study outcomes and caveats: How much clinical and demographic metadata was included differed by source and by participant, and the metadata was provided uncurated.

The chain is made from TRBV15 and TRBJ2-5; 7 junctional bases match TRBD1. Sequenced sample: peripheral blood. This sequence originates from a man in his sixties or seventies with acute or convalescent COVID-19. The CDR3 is CATSRGQGWETQYF. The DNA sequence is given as TGTGCCACCAGCAGAGGACAGGGATGGGAGACCCAGTACTTC. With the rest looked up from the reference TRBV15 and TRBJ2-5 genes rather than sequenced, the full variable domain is DAMVIQNPRYQVTQFGKPVTLSCSQTLNHNVMYWYQQKSSQAPKLLFHYYDKDFNNEADTPDNFQSRRPNTSFCFLDIRSPGLGDTAMYLCATSRGQGWETQYFGPGTRLLVL.